This T cell receptor (beta chain) was documented in a study of T-cell memory formation after mild COVID-19. In the study overall: Among the donors, TCR clusters were largely specific to each donor.

Regarding this clonotype: Its antigen is currently unknown.

Germline V gene data show CDR1 as SEHNR and CDR2 as FQNEAQ (reference sequence). V gave up 2 bases and J gave up 7 bases; unmatched junction bases: 13. CDR3 length: 16 residues. 5'RACE, which relied on constant-segment primers, yielded TCR alpha and TCR beta cDNA libraries carrying sample barcodes and UMIs. TCRdb redid the calling of the 5' RACE reads with MiXCR, one entry per CDR3 protein. Of 400,000 to 500,000 distinct CDR3 sequences listed, more than 20% were seen once; the top ten hold around 9%. General observations from the study: Later expanders leaned CD4+, whereas day 15 to 85 contracting clones were balanced CD4/CD8. Within pre-infection memory, some responding clones were found, suggesting cross-reactive memory joined.

The chain is built from TRBV7-9 and TRBJ2-7; 8 positions match TRBD1. Sequencing input: PBMCs or a T cell subset sorted from them (not recorded which). This sequence was found in an adult woman who had mild COVID-19 (a few samples of this study predate the infection). Cell type and time point are not known. This CDR3 reads CASSLNRDRNAGEQYF. Here the CDR3 DNA reads TGTGCCAGCAGCTTAAACCGGGACAGGAACGCGGGGGAGCAGTACTTC.